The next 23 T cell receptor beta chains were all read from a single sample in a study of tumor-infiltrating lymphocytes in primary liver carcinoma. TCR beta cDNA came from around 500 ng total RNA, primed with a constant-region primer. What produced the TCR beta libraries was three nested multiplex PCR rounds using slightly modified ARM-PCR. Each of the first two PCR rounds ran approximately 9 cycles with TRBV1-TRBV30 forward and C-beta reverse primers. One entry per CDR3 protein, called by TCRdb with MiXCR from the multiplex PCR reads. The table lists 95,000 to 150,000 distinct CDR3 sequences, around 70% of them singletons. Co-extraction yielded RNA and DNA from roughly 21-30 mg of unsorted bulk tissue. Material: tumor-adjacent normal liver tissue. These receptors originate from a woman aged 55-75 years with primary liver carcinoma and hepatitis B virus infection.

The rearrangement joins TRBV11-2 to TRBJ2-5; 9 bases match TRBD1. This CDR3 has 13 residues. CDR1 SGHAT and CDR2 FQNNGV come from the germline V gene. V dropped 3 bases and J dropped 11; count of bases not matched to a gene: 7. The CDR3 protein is CASSFGTGTPQYF. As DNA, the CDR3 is TGTGCCAGCAGCTTCGGGACAGGGACGCCACAGTACTTC.

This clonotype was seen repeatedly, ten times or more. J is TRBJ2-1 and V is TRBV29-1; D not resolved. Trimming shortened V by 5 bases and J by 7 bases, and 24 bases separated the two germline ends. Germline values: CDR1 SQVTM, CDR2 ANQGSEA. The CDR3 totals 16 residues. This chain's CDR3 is CSVHPLSDDTRNEQFF. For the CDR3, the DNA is TGCAGCGTTCACCCTCTATCGGATGATACGAGGAATGAGCAGTTCTTC.

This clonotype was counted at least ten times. The CDR3 DNA reads TGTGCCAGCAGTTTAACAACCTATGGCTACACCTTC. Its translation is CASSLTTYGYTF. The chain has TRBV28 and TRBJ1-2; D is uncertain. Trimming took 2 bases from V and 4 from J, leaving 5 bases between them. This CDR3 comprises 12 residues. Per the germline V gene, CDR1 is MDHEN and CDR2 is SYDVKM.

Here the CDR3 DNA reads TGTGCCAGCAGCCTGCTAGGTTTCAATGAGCAGTTCTTC. Its translation: CASSLLGFNEQFF. The chain recombines TRBV12-3 or TRBV12-4 with TRBJ2-1; the D is unclear. Trimming took 6 bases from V and 6 from J, leaving 12 bases between them. The CDR3 loop spans 13 amino acids.

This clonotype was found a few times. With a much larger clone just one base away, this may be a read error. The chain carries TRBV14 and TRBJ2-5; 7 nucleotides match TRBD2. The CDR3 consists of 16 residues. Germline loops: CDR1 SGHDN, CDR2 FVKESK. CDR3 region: CARSQGVTGGDETQYF. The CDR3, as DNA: TGTGCCAGGAGCCAAGGCGTGACGGGAGGCGACGAGACCCAGTACTTC.

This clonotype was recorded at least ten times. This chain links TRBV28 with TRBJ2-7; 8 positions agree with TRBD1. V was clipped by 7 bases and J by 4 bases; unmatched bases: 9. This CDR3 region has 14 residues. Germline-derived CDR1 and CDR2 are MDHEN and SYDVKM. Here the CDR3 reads CASTPGTGRYEQYF. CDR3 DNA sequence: TGTGCCAGCACCCCCGGGACAGGACGATACGAGCAGTACTTC.

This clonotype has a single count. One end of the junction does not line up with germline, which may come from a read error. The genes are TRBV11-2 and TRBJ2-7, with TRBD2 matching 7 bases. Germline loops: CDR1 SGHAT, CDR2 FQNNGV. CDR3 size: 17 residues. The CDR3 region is CASGTLLGLPSPYEQYF. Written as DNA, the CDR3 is TGCGCTAGCGGCACGCTACTGGGACTGCCAAGTCCCTACGAGCAGTACTTC.

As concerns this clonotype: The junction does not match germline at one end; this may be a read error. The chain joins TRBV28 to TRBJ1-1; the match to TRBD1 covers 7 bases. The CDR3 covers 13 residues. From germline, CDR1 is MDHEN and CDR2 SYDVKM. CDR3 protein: CVSSAIGRGGAFF. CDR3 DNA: TGTGTCAGCAGTGCCATTGGCAGGGGGGGAGCTTTCTTT.

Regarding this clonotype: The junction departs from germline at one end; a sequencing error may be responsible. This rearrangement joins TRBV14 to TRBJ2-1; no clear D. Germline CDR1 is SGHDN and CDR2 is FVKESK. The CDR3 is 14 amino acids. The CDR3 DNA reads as TGTGCCAGCAGCCAAGATGTGAGATATAATGAGCACTTCTTC. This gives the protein CASSQDVRYNEHFF.

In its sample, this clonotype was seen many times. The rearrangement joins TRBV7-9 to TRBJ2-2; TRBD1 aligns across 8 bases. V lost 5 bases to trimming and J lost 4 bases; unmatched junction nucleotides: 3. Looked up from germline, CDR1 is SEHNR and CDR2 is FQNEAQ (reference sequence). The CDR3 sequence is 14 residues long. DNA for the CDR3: TGTGCCAGCAGCGCAGGGGGCGGCACCGGGGAGCTGTTTTTT. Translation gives CASSAGGGTGELFF.

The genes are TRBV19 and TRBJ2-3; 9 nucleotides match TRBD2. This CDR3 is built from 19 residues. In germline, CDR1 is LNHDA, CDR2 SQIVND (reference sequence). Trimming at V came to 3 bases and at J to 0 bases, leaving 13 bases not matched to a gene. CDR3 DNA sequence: TGTGCCAGTAGTATTCAGACTAGCGGAACCCGACGTAGCACAGATACGCAGTATTTT. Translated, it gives CASSIQTSGTRRSTDTQYF.

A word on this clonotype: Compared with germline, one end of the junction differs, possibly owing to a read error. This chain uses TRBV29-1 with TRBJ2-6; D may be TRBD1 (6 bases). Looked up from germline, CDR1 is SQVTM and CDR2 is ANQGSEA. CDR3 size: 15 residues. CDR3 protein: CSVDDPGRGDNVLTF. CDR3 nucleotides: TGCAGCGTTGATGACCCGGGGAGAGGGGACAACGTCCTGACGTTC.

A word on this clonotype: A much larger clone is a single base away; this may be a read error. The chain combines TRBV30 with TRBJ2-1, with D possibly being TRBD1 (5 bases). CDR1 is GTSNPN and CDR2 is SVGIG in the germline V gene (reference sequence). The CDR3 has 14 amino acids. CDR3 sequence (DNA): TGTACCTGGAGTGAACAGGCGGCCTACAATGAGCAGTTCTTC. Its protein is CTWSEQAAYNEQFF.

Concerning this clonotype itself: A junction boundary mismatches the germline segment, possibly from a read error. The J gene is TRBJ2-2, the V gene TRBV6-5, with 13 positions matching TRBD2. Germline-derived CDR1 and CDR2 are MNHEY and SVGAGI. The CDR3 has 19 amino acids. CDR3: CASSRQRTSGRKDTGEPFF. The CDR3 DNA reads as TGTGCCAGCAGCCGTCAAAGGACTAGCGGGAGAAAAGACACCGGGGAGCCGTTTTTT.

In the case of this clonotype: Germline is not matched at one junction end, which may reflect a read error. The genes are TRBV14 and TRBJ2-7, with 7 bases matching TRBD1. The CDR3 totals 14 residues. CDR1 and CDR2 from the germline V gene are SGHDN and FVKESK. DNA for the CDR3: TGTGCCAGCCGACCGGGACAGAACTCCTACAAGCAGCACTTC. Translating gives CASRPGQNSYKQHF.

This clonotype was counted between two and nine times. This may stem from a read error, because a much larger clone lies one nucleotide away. For the CDR3, the DNA is TGTGCCAGCAGCTTGCGACAGGGGAAGGGCAATGAGCAGTTCTTC. It specifies CASSLRQGKGNEQFF. The J gene is TRBJ2-1, the V gene TRBV5-6; 8 positions agree with TRBD1. The germline CDR1 and CDR2 sequences are SGHDT and YYEEEE. This CDR3 contains 15 residues. V dropped 1 base and J dropped 6; count of bases not matched to a gene: 6. The variable domain in full, with the rest retrieved from reference TRBV5-6 and TRBJ2-1, is DAGVTQSPTHLIKTRGQQVTLRCSPKSGHDTVSWYQQALGQGPQFIFQYYEEEERQRGNFPDRFSGHQFPNYSSELNVNALLLGDSALYLCASSLRQGKGNEQFFGPGTRLTVL.

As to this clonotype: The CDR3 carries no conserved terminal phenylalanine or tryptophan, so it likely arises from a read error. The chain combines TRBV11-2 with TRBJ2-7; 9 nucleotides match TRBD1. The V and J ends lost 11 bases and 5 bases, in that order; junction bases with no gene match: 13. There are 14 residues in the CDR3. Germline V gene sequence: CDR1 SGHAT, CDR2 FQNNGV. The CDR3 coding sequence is TGTGCCGGTAGCCCTCGGACAGGGGCACACGAGCAGTACCTC. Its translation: CAGSPRTGAHEQYL.

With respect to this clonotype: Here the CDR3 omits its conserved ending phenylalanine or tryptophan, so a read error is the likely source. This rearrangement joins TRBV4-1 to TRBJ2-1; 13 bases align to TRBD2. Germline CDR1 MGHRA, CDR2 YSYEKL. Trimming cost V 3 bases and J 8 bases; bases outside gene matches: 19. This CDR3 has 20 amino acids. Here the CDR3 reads CASSQAGTGWTSGSRDEQFL. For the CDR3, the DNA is TGCGCCAGCAGCCAGGCCGGAACGGGTTGGACTAGCGGGAGTAGGGATGAGCAGTTCCTC.

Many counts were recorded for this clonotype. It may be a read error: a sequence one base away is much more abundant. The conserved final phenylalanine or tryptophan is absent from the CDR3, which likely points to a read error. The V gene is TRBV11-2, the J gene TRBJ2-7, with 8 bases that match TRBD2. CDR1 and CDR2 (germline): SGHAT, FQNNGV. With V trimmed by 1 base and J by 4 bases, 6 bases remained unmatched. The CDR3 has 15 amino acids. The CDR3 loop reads CASSLVAGNTYEQYL. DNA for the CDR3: TGTGCCAGCAGCTTAGTAGCGGGGAACACTTACGAGCAGTACCTC.

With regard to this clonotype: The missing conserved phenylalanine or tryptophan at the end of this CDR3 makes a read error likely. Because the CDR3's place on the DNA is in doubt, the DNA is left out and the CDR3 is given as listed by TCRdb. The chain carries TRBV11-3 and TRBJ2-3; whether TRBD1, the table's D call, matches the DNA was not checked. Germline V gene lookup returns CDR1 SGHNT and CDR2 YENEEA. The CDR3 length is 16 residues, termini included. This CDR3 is CASSPRQGSSTDTHYI.

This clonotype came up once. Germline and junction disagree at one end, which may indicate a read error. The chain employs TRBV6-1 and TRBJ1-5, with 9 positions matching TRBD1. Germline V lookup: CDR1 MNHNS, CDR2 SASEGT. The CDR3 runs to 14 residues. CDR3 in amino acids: CASGQGHEGQPQRF. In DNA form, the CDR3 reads TGTGCCAGCGGACAGGGGCACGAAGGGCAGCCCCAGCGTTTT.

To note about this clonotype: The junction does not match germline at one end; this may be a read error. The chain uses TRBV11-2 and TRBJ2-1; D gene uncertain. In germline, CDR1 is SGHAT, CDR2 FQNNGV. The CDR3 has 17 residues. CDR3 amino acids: CVSSSDQKGIVYNERFF. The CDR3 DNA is TGTGTCAGCAGCTCAGATCAAAAGGGTATAGTCTACAATGAGCGGTTCTTC.

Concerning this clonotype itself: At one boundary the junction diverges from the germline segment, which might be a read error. CDR3 in DNA: TGTGCCAACAGCCTTTCGGGAGTTACCGGGGAGCTGTTTTTT. Protein product: CANSLSGVTGELFF. The chain joins TRBV5-1 to TRBJ2-2; maybe TRBD2 (6 bases). The V gene's germline CDR1 is SGHRS and CDR2 YFSETQ. There are 14 residues in the CDR3. Combining the CDR3 with reference TRBV5-1 and TRBJ2-2 gives the whole variable domain KAGVTQTPRYLIKTRGQQVTLSCSPISGHRSVSWYQQTPGQGLQFLFEYFSETQRNKGNFPGRFSGRQFSNSRSEMNVSTLELGDSALYLCANSLSGVTGELFFGEGSRLTVL.